This record covers a single TCR beta chain. No antigen is known for it. Germline is not matched at one junction end, which may reflect a read error. The sequencer listed for this sample is Illumina HiSeq 1500. The raw public data were reprocessed by TCRdb itself: fastp quality trimming at Q25, MiXCR clonotype calling, in-frame beta chains only. Every entry covers one CDR3 protein and lists the most common genes and DNA from its rows. Here the sample has around 310,000 distinct CDR3 sequences; just under 30% occur a single time. About 19% of the sample comes from the top ten. The treatment or condition label for this specimen denotes: in vitro stimulation with specific CMV peptide epitopes to enrich CMV-specific T cells. The sample belongs to a study of T cell repertoires in cytomegalovirus infection (dated by TCRdb to the late 2010s). Study-level background: Alongside well-studied HLA-B-restricted epitopes, the peptide stimulations were aimed at recently identified HLA-C-restricted CMV epitopes, whose presentation resists viral immunomodulation. Because public TCR beta signatures pointed to carriage of CMV infection together with the matching HLA type, the HLA type of each donor mattered for the analysis. The investigation overall reported the following: In the ex vivo response, HLA-C-restricted CMV-specific TCR beta clonotypes were dominant, and in two of eight donors the single most frequent clonotype came from this HLA-C-restricted group. In both this cohort and an independent cohort of over 350 donors, the cumulative frequency of public TCR beta family members distinguished carriers of CMV infection plus the relevant HLA type.

The sequences come from cultured PBMCs, collected from culture after CMV antigen stimulation. This receptor was obtained from a human donor in good health (CMV status not recorded). Some clones in this sample may be carry-over from other donors' samples.

The DNA sequence is given as TGTCCTAGTGGTTTGGACCAAGACAGGGTGGGCAATCAGCCCCAGCATTTT. This encodes CPSGLDQDRVGNQPQHF. The sequence links TRBV12-5 to TRBJ1-5, with 7 bases aligning to TRBD1. CDR1 and CDR2 are drawn from the germline V gene: LGHNT, FRNRAP. The CDR3 has 17 amino acids, counting the end cysteine and phenylalanine. The only DNA kept is the CDR3, 51 bases in frame from the first base.